The 28 T cell receptor beta chains given below trace back to one sample, sequenced in a study of T cells in Graves' hyperthyroidism and ophthalmopathy. Authors of the study amplified TCR beta CDR3 regions from RNA transcripts. The primer set for the first-round RT-PCR of the TCR CDR3 was HTBI. Via MiXCR, TCRdb re-called the multiplex PCR reads, giving one row per CDR3 protein. The table shows approximately 400,000 distinct CDR3 sequences, with about a fifth occurring only once. The sample comprised blood. The receptors were sampled from a woman under 30 with Graves' hyperthyroidism.

This clonotype was detected ten times or more. The gene calls are TRBV6-1 and TRBJ1-3; 7 bases agree with TRBD1. The germline gives CDR1 MNHNS, CDR2 SASEGT. Losses at the gene ends were 6 bases for V and 0 bases for J; bases not matched to a gene: 5. The CDR3 is made up of 15 amino acids. Written as DNA, the CDR3 is TGTGCCAGCAGACTACAGGGGAGCTCTGGAAACACCATATATTTT. It codes for CASRLQGSSGNTIYF.

This clonotype was counted ten times or more. The junction shows a germline mismatch at one end, possibly a read error. This chain uses TRBV6-5 with TRBJ1-2; D is unresolved. The germline V gene encodes CDR1 MNHEY and CDR2 SVGAGI. CDR3 length: 13 amino acids. CDR3: CASSYRTLDGCTF. The DNA for the CDR3 is TGTGCCAGCAGTTACAGGACGCTTGATGGCTGCACCTTC.

This clonotype was counted ten times or more. In nucleotides, the CDR3 is TGCGCCAGCAGGACTAGCGGAGGGGAGACCCAGTACTTC. It encodes CASRTSGGETQYF. J is TRBJ2-5 and V is TRBV5-1, with TRBD2 matching 9 bases. J lost 5 bases, V lost 5 bases, and 4 bases had no gene match. CDR3 length: 13 amino acids. Germline V CDR1 and CDR2: SGHRS, YFSETQ. The whole variable domain, filled in from reference TRBV5-1 and TRBJ2-5, reads KAGVTQTPRYLIKTRGQQVTLSCSPISGHRSVSWYQQTPGQGLQFLFEYFSETQRNKGNFPGRFSGRQFSNSRSEMNVSTLELGDSALYLCASRTSGGETQYFGPGTRLLVL.

This clonotype has at least ten counts. This chain joins TRBV19 and TRBJ2-7, with 7 bases fitting TRBD1. This CDR3 spans 13 amino acids. After removal of 10 bases from V and 0 bases from J, the junction contained 6 bases not matched to a gene. Per germline, CDR1 LNHDA and CDR2 SQIVND (reference sequence). The CDR3 region is CATRTGSSYEQYF. CDR3 in DNA: TGTGCCACGCGGACAGGAAGCTCCTACGAGCAGTACTTC.

The chain is built from TRBV20-1 and TRBJ2-5, with 14 nucleotides matching TRBD2. The CDR3 totals 16 residues. V lost 6 bases and J lost 1; bases outside the gene matches: 7. Germline CDR1 reads DFQATT; CDR2 reads SNEGSKA (reference sequence). The CDR3 coding sequence is TGCAGTGCCAACCCGACTAGCGGGGGGGCCCAAGAGACCCAGTACTTC. This codes for CSANPTSGGAQETQYF.

This clonotype showed up many times. The genes are TRBV2 and TRBJ1-1; D not resolved. Trimming took off 9 bases at V and 0 bases at J, with 14 bases between the two ends. This CDR3 contains 14 residues. Looked up from germline, CDR1 is SNHLY and CDR2 is FYNNEI. The DNA of the CDR3 is TGTGCCAGTGAATGGGGTACCGTGAACACTGAAGCTTTCTTT. It translates to CASEWGTVNTEAFF.

The DNA of the CDR3 is TGTGCCAGCAGTGACGGATGGGACACTGAAGCTTTCTTT. Residues: CASSDGWDTEAFF. The V and J genes are TRBV2 and TRBJ1-1; D ambiguous. V shed 3 bases and J shed 3 bases, with 8 bases lying between them. Germline V gene sequence: CDR1 SNHLY, CDR2 FYNNEI. The CDR3 consists of 13 residues.

This clonotype was counted ten times or more. The rearrangement links TRBV3-1 to TRBJ1-1; D is possibly TRBD1 (6 bases). Germline V CDR1 and CDR2: LGHDT, YNNKEL (reference sequence). The CDR3 runs 12 residues. The germline V and J ends were trimmed by 5 bases and 10 bases, with 14 bases remaining between them. This chain's CDR3 is CASSGGEGGAFF. The DNA of the CDR3 is TGTGCCAGCAGCGGTGGAGAGGGGGGAGCTTTCTTT.

This rearrangement joins TRBV12-3 or TRBV12-4 to TRBJ1-5; TRBD1 aligns across 7 bases. The CDR3 loop spans 16 amino acids. The V segment lost 5 bases and the J segment 2 bases; nucleotides outside the gene matches: 9. The CDR3 loop is CASSHTGAAGNQPQHF. As DNA, the CDR3 is TGTGCCAGCAGTCATACAGGGGCCGCGGGCAATCAGCCCCAGCATTTT.

This clonotype came up many times. The gene calls are TRBV5-8 and TRBJ1-1, with D tentatively TRBD1 (5 bases). V lost 3 bases to trimming and J lost 1 base, with 13 bases between them. In germline, CDR1 is SGHTS, CDR2 YDEGEE. The CDR3 loop spans 15 amino acids. Here the CDR3 DNA reads TGTGCCAGCAGCTGGGGGGGACGGACGAACACTGAAGCTTTCTTT. Amino acids: CASSWGGRTNTEAFF.

In this sample, this clonotype turned up many times. J is TRBJ2-2 and V is TRBV10-1; no clear D gene. Germline lookup yields CDR1 WNHNN and CDR2 SYGVQD (reference sequence). This CDR3 region has 12 residues. V was trimmed by 7 bases and J by 6 bases, leaving 9 bases between them. CDR3 residues: CASMDVAGELFF. The CDR3 coding sequence is TGCGCCAGCATGGACGTGGCCGGGGAGCTGTTTTTT.

CDR3 DNA: TGTGCCAGCAGCTACTATAATCAGCCCCAGCATTTT. This encodes CASSYYNQPQHF. The chain combines TRBV2 with TRBJ1-5; no definite D call. CDR3 length: 12 residues. Germline V gene sequence: CDR1 SNHLY, CDR2 FYNNEI. The ends were cut back, 6 bases at V and 4 bases at J, with 7 bases in the middle.

Many counts were recorded for this clonotype. V usage is TRBV10-3 and J usage is TRBJ1-5; 7 positions agree with TRBD1. CDR3 length: 16 amino acids. The germline V gene encodes CDR1 ENHRY and CDR2 SYGVKD. With V trimmed by 0 bases and J by 5 bases, 7 bases remained unmatched. CDR3 protein: CAISESVRGEDQPQHF. The CDR3 bases are TGTGCCATCAGTGAGTCTGTCAGGGGGGAGGATCAGCCCCAGCATTTT.

This clonotype was counted ten times or more. The rearrangement links TRBV7-2 to TRBJ1-1; D not certain. V lost 3 bases and J 11 bases, leaving 16 bases between the germline ends. CDR3 length equals 13 residues. Per the germline V gene, CDR1 is SGHTA and CDR2 is FQGNSA. As DNA, the CDR3 is TGTGCCAGCAGCTTTTCCGGCGCCGCAAAGGCTTTCTTT. Protein: CASSFSGAAKAFF.

This clonotype was counted many times. The chain links TRBV7-8 to TRBJ1-5, with 8 bases aligning to TRBD1. Germline V gives CDR1 SGHVS, CDR2 FQNEAQ. This CDR3 region has 16 residues. V shed 5 bases and J 2 bases; nucleotides not matched to a gene: 8. The CDR3 sequence is CASSPFGQGGNQPQHF. DNA for the CDR3: TGTGCCAGCAGCCCTTTTGGACAGGGAGGCAATCAGCCCCAGCATTTT.

This clonotype was seen many times. As DNA, the CDR3 is TGTGCCAGCAGTGAAGCTACCCAGGGGGCGGACACCATATATTTT. Its protein is CASSEATQGADTIYF. The chain is built from TRBV6-1 and TRBJ1-3, with TRBD1 identical over 8 bases. The V gene's germline CDR1 is MNHNS and CDR2 SASEGT. The CDR3 length is 15 residues. V shed 0 bases, J shed 8 bases, and the junction held 6 bases outside the gene matches.

Many counts were recorded for this clonotype. The V call is TRBV30, the J call TRBJ2-2; D is unresolved. With 0 bases removed from V and 3 bases from J, the gap between germline ends came to 5 bases. The CDR3 is 13 residues long. The germline V gene encodes CDR1 GTSNPN and CDR2 SVGIG (reference sequence). CDR3 bases: TGTGCCTGGAGTGTACGATACACCGGGGAGCTGTTTTTT. Amino acid sequence: CAWSVRYTGELFF.

This clonotype was seen ten or more times. This sequence joins TRBV15 and TRBJ2-2, with 7 bases that match TRBD1. The CDR3 covers 14 residues. The germline V gene has CDR1 LNHNV and CDR2 YYDKDF (reference sequence). After removal of 3 bases from V and 7 bases from J, the junction contained 5 bases not matched to a gene. The CDR3 bases are TGTGCCACCAGCAGTCTCAGGGACAGCGGGGAGCTGTTTTTT. This translates into CATSSLRDSGELFF.

This clonotype was counted at least ten times. Written as DNA, the CDR3 is TGCAGTGCCGTCCCGCTGGACGAGCAGTACTTC. Translation gives CSAVPLDEQYF. The chain has TRBV20-1 and TRBJ2-7; D not resolved. Looked up from germline, CDR1 is DFQATT and CDR2 is SNEGSKA (reference sequence). V was shortened by 6 bases and J by 5 bases, with 11 bases between the two germline ends. The CDR3 has 11 amino acids.

Comment on this clonotype: A read error may be the cause here, since a much bigger clone is one base away. The conserved phenylalanine or tryptophan normally closing the CDR3 is absent here, so this likely arose from a read error. The genes are TRBV29-1 and TRBJ1-2; no clear D. V was clipped by 3 bases and J by 8 bases, with 13 bases between them. The CDR3 loop spans 12 amino acids. Germline assignment: CDR1 SQVTM and CDR2 ANQGSEA. The CDR3 loop reads CSVDVAVPGYTV. The CDR3 bases are TGCAGCGTTGACGTAGCAGTCCCAGGCTACACCGTC.

This clonotype appeared many times. The rearrangement links TRBV6-1 to TRBJ2-7, with 8 positions matching TRBD2. Germline V gene data show CDR1 as MNHNS and CDR2 as SASEGT. The V gene end was trimmed by 5 bases and the J gene end by 1 base; junction bases not matched to a gene: 7. The CDR3 covers 15 residues. CDR3 DNA sequence: TGTGCCAGCAGTATGGCGGGGGGTTATTCCTACGAGCAGTACTTC. It yields the protein CASSMAGGYSYEQYF.

This clonotype occurred many times. This chain connects TRBV14 to TRBJ2-5; possible D gene TRBD2, 5 bases. Germline V gene sequence: CDR1 SGHDN, CDR2 FVKESK. Trimming cost V 0 bases and J 4 bases, with 12 bases left between them. The CDR3 sequence is 15 residues long. The CDR3 DNA sequence: TGTGCCAGCAGCCAAGATAAGTTCCGGGGAGAGACCCAGTACTTC. Encoded protein: CASSQDKFRGETQYF. The full variable domain, completed using reference TRBV14 and TRBJ2-5, is EAGVTQFPSHSVIEKGQTVTLRCDPISGHDNLYWYRRVMGKEIKFLLHFVKESKQDESGMPNNRFLAERTGGTYSTLKVQPAELEDSGVYFCASSQDKFRGETQYFGPGTRLLVL.

This clonotype was observed at least ten times. This chain uses TRBV6-1 with TRBJ2-7; no clear D gene. The CDR3 is 15 residues long. Trimming took off 0 bases at V and 5 bases at J, with 14 bases between the two ends. The germline V gene encodes CDR1 MNHNS and CDR2 SASEGT. The CDR3 DNA reads as TGTGCCAGCAGTGAAGCTTTATCCCCCTTCCACGAGCAGTACTTC. It yields the protein CASSEALSPFHEQYF.

The rearrangement links TRBV20-1 to TRBJ2-2; 7 nucleotides line up with TRBD1. Germline trimming cut 6 bases from V and 5 bases from J; bases unmatched to any gene: 6. This CDR3 is 13 amino acids long. Germline CDR1 and CDR2: DFQATT and SNEGSKA (reference sequence). CDR3 sequence reads: CSASGGRTGELFF. Here the CDR3 DNA reads TGCAGTGCCTCAGGGGGAAGAACCGGGGAGCTGTTTTTT.

This clonotype was seen more than once but under ten times. The chain combines TRBV9 with TRBJ2-3, with 10 bases aligning to TRBD2. The V segment lost 4 bases and the J segment 2 bases; nucleotides outside the gene matches: 22. CDR1 is SGDLS and CDR2 is YYNGEE in the germline V gene. This CDR3 has 21 amino acids. CDR3 in amino acids: CASSRTFSEASGGRDTDTQYF. In DNA form, the CDR3 reads TGTGCCAGCAGCCGCACTTTTTCGGAGGCTAGCGGGGGCCGGGACACAGATACGCAGTATTTT.

This clonotype was counted many times. The chain has TRBV20-1 and TRBJ2-7; no definite D call. Germline assignment: CDR1 DFQATT and CDR2 SNEGSKA (reference sequence). The CDR3 consists of 13 residues. V was shortened by 1 base and J by 3 bases, with 10 bases between the two germline ends. In nucleotides, the CDR3 is TGCAGTGCTAGAGGGGATTCTTTCTACGAGCAGTACTTC. Translating it yields CSARGDSFYEQYF.

As for this clonotype: A much larger clone differs from this one at a single base, so this may be a read error. The chain uses TRBV11-1 and TRBJ2-5, with D possibly matching TRBD2 (6 bases). CDR1 is SGHAT, CDR2 FQDESV, per germline (reference sequence). CDR3 length: 15 amino acids. CDR3 sequence (DNA): TGTGCCAGCAGCTTAGGCGGCGGGATAACCAGCGGCCAGCACTTC. Translation gives CASSLGGGITSGQHF.

This clonotype was seen many times. The CDR3 bases are TGCAGTGCTAGAGTTGTCTACGCCTACGAGCAGTACTTC. Translated, it gives CSARVVYAYEQYF. V gene TRBV20-1 combines with J gene TRBJ2-7; D gene ambiguous. Germline loops: CDR1 DFQATT, CDR2 SNEGSKA (reference sequence). Trimming shortened V by 1 base and J by 2 bases, and 9 bases separated the two germline ends. This CDR3 is 13 amino acids long.